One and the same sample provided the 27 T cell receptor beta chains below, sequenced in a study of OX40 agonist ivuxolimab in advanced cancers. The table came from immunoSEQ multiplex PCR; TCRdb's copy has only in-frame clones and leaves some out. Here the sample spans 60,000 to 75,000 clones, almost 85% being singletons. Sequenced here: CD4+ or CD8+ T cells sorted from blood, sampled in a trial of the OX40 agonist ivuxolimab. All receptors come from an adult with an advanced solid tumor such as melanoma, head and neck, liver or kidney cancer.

The CDR3 sequence: CASSPIRAGQGHTEAFF. The CDR3 DNA reads TGTGCCAGCTCACCTATAAGGGCGGGACAGGGTCACACTGAAGCTTTCTTT. V is TRBV18 and J is TRBJ1-1; the match to TRBD1 covers 9 bases. Germline V CDR1 and CDR2: KGHSH, LQKENI. V shed 3 bases and J 3 bases; nucleotides not matched to a gene: 11. The CDR3 has 17 residues.

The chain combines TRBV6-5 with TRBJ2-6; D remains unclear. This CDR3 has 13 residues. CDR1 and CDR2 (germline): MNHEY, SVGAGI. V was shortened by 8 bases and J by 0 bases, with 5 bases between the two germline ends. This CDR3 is CASGNSGANVLTF. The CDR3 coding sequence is TGTGCCAGCGGGAACTCTGGGGCCAACGTCCTGACTTTC.

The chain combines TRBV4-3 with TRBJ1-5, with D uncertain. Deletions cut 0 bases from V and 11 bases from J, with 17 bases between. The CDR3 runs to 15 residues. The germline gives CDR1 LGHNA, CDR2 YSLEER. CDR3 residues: CASSQDLGGKRAQHF. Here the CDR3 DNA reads TGCGCCAGCAGCCAAGATCTAGGAGGGAAAAGGGCCCAGCATTTT.

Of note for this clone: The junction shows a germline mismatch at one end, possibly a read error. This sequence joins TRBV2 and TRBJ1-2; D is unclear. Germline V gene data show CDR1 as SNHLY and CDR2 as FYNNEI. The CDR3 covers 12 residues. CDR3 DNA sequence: TGTGCCTGCAGACAAAGCCAAGATGGCTACACCTTC. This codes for CACRQSQDGYTF. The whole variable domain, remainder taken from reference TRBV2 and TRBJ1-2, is EPEVTQTPSHQVTQMGQEVILRCVPISNHLYFYWYRQILGQKVEFLVSFYNNEISEKSEIFDDQFSVERPDGSNFTLKIRSTKLEDSAMYFCACRQSQDGYTFGSGTRLTVV.

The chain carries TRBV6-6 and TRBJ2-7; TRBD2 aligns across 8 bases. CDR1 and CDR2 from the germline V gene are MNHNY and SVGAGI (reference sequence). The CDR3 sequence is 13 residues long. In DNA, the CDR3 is TGTTCGGCGGGGGGAGGGAGCTCCTACGAGCAGTACTTC. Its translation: CSAGGGSSYEQYF.

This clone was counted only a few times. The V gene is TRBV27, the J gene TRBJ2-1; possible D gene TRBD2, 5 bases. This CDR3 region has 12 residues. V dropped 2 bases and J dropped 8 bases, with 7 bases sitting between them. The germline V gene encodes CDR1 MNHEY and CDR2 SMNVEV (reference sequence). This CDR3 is CASSLLGDEQFF. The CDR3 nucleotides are TGTGCCAGCAGTTTACTCGGGGATGAGCAGTTCTTC.

Here the CDR3 reads CASSFPGLYEQYF. CDR3 bases: TGTGCCAGCAGTTTCCCAGGTTTGTACGAGCAGTACTTC. The chain recombines TRBV28 with TRBJ2-7; D ambiguous. The germline CDR1 and CDR2 sequences are MDHEN and SYDVKM. The CDR3 covers 13 residues. V shed 3 bases and J shed 4 bases, with 10 bases lying between them.

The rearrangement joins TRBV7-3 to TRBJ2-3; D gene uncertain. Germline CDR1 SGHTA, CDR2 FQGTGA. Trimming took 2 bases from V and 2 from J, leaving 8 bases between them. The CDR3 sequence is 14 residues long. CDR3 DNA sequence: TGTGCCAGCAGCTTAGATGGTAACACAGATACGCAGTATTTT. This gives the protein CASSLDGNTDTQYF.

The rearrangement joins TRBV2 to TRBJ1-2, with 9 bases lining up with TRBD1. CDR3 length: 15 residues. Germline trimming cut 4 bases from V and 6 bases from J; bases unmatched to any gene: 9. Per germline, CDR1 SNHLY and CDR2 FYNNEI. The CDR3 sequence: CASSVRQGVKDGYTF. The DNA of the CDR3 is TGTGCCAGCAGTGTCCGACAGGGGGTGAAGGATGGCTACACCTTC.

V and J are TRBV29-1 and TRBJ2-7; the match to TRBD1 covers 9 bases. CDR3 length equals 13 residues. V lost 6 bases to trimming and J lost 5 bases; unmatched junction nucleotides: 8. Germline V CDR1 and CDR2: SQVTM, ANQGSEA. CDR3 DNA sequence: TGCAGCGTGTCCGGGACAGGGAACGACGAGCAGTACTTC. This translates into CSVSGTGNDEQYF.

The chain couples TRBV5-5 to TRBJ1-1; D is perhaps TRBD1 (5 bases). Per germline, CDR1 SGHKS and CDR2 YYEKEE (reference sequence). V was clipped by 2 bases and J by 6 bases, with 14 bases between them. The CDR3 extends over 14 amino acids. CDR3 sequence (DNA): TGTGCCAGCAGCTTTGGGGGTGCAAACGCTGAAGCTTTCTTT. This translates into CASSFGGANAEAFF.

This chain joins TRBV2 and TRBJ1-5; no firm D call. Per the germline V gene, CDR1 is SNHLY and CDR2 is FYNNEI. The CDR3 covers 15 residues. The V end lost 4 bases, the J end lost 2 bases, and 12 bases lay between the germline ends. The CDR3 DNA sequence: TGTGCCAGCAGTGGGGTTGGTCGGGGCAATCAGCCCCAGCATTTT. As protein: CASSGVGRGNQPQHF.

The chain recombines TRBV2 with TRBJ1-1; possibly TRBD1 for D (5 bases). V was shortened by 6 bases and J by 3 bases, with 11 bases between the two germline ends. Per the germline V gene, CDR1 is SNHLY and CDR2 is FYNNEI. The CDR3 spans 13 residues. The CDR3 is CASSRQSYTEAFF. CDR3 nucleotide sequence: TGTGCCAGCAGCCGACAGAGTTACACTGAAGCTTTCTTT.

The CDR3: CASSARTGRTIFEAFF. The CDR3, as DNA: TGCGCCAGCAGCGCCCGGACAGGACGCACGATCTTTGAAGCTTTCTTT. The chain recombines TRBV5-1 with TRBJ1-1, with 7 bases that match TRBD1. The V gene's germline CDR1 is SGHRS and CDR2 YFSETQ. The ends lost 4 bases at V and 7 bases at J; junction bases unmatched: 16. This CDR3 is built from 16 residues.

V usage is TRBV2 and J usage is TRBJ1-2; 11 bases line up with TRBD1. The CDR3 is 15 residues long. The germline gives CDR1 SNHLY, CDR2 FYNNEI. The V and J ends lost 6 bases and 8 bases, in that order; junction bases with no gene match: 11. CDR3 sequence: CASRSTGTGGEGYTF. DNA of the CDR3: TGTGCCAGCAGATCCACCGGGACAGGGGGTGAGGGCTACACCTTC.

The CDR3 nucleotides read TGCGCCAGCAGCGAGGGGACAGGGGGGCCGCCCCAGCATTTT. It yields the protein CASSEGTGGPPQHF. V is TRBV5-1 and J is TRBJ1-5, with 11 bases matching TRBD1. Per germline, CDR1 SGHRS and CDR2 YFSETQ. V shed 4 bases and J 9 bases; nucleotides not matched to a gene: 6. This CDR3 has 14 residues.

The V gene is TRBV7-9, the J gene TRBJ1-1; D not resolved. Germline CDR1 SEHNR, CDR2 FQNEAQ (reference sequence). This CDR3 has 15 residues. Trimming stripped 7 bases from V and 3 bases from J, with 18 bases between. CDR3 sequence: CASTLIDGGYTEAFF. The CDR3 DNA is TGTGCCAGCACGCTCATAGACGGAGGCTACACTGAAGCTTTCTTT.

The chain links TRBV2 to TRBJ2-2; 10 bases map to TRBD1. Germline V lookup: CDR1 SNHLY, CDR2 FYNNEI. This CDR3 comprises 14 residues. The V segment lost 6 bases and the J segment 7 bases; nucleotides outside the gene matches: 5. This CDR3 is CASRGTGEIGELFF. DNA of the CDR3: TGTGCCAGCAGGGGGACAGGGGAGATCGGGGAGCTGTTTTTT.

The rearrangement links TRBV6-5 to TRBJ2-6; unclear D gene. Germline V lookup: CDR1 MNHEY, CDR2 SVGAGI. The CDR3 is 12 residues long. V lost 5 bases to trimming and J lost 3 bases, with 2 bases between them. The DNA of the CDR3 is TGTGCCAGCAGTGGTGGGGCCAACGTCCTGACTTTC. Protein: CASSGGANVLTF.

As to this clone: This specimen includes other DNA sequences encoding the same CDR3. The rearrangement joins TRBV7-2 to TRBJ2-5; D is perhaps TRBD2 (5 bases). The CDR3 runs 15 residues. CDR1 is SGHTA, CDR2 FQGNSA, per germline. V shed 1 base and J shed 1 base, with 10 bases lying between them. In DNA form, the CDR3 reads TGTGCCAGCAGCTTAGGAGCTAGCCTCCAAGAGACCCAGTACTTC. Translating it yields CASSLGASLQETQYF.

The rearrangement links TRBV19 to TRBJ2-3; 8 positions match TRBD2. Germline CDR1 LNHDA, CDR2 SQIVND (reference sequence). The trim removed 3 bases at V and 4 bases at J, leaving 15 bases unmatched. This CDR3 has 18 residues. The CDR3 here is CASSILSWGTSRADTQYF. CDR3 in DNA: TGTGCCAGTAGTATCCTCTCTTGGGGGACTAGTCGGGCAGATACGCAGTATTTT.

CDR3 sequence reads: CASSQDWWRSYEQYF. The DNA of the CDR3 is TGTGCCAGCAGCCAAGATTGGTGGCGGAGCTACGAGCAGTACTTC. The rearrangement uses TRBV4-2 and TRBJ2-7, with D uncertain. V was shortened by 0 bases and J by 3 bases, with 12 bases between the two germline ends. The CDR3 runs to 15 residues. Germline loops: CDR1 LGHNA, CDR2 YNFKEQ.

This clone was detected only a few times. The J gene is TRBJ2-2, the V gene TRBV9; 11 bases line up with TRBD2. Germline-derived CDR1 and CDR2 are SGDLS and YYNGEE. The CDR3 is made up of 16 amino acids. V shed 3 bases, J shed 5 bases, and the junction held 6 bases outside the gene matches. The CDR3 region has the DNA TGTGCCAGCAGCGCCCAGGGACTAGCGGCGACCGGGGAGCTGTTTTTT. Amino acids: CASSAQGLAATGELFF. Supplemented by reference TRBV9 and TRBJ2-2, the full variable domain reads DSGVTQTPKHLITATGQRVTLRCSPRSGDLSVYWYQQSLDQGLQFLIQYYNGEERAKGNILERFSAQQFPDLHSELNLSSLELGDSALYFCASSAQGLAATGELFFGEGSRLTVL.

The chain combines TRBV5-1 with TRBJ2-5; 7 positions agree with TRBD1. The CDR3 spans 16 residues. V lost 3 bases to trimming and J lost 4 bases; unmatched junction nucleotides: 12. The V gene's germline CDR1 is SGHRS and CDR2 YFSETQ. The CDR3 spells CASSSGPGQIGETQYF. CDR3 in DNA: TGCGCCAGCAGCTCGGGTCCGGGACAGATCGGAGAGACCCAGTACTTC.

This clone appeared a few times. The CDR3 DNA is TGTGCCTCAGCCCGGGGGGGCTCCGCCGGGGAGCTGTTTTTT. This sequence encodes CASARGGSAGELFF. This chain connects TRBV19 to TRBJ2-2, with 8 bases identical to TRBD2. This CDR3 has 14 amino acids. V gave up 11 bases and J gave up 6 bases; unmatched junction bases: 11. The V gene's germline CDR1 is LNHDA and CDR2 SQIVND (reference sequence).

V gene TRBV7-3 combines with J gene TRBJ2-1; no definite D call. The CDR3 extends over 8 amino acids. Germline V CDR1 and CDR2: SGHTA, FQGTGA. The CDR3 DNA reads TGTGCAAACAATGAGCAGTTCTTC. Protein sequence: CANNEQFF.

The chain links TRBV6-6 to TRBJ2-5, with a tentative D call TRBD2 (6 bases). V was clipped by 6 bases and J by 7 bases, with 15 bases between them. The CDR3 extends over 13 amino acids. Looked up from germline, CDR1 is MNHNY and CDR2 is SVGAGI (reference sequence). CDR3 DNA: TGTGCCAGCAGCTACGGAGGGACCCCGACCCAGTACTTC. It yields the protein CASSYGGTPTQYF.